What follows are 30 T cell receptor beta chains derived from one specimen sequenced in a study of cytomegalovirus exposure and HLA in healthy donors. PCR amplification relied on 60 Vbeta primers (plus 13 Jbeta primers). Produced via immunoSEQ multiplex PCR; TCRdb's table is partial and in-frame only. Recorded for this sample: approximately 150,000 clones. Sequenced sample: PBMCs. The receptor source for this set is a woman younger than 35 in good health and CMV-seronegative.

The chain joins TRBV9 to TRBJ2-1; 9 bases are a match to TRBD2. V lost 3 bases, J lost 0 bases, and 7 bases stayed unmatched. Germline CDR1 is SGDLS and CDR2 is YYNGEE. CDR3 length: 17 amino acids. DNA of the CDR3: TGTGCCAGCAGCGGGACTAGCGCTAGGGGCTCCTACAATGAGCAGTTCTTC. Its protein is CASSGTSARGSYNEQFF.

This rearrangement joins TRBV5-4 to TRBJ1-1; D possibly corresponds to TRBD1 (6 bases). The germline V gene encodes CDR1 SGHNT and CDR2 YYREEE (reference sequence). Trimming pared 0 bases from V and 8 bases from J, leaving 14 bases between. CDR3 length: 14 amino acids. The CDR3: CASSLDREGPEAFF. Here the CDR3 DNA reads TGTGCCAGCAGCTTGGACAGGGAGGGCCCCGAAGCTTTCTTT.

This chain links TRBV5-4 with TRBJ1-1; perhaps TRBD1 as D (6 bases). CDR3 length equals 15 residues. Trimming removed 0 bases at V and 1 base at J, with 10 bases between. Per the germline V gene, CDR1 is SGHNT and CDR2 is YYREEE (reference sequence). This CDR3 is CASSLAQGRNTEAFF. DNA of the CDR3: TGTGCCAGCAGCTTGGCACAGGGTAGGAACACTGAAGCTTTCTTT.

The chain recombines TRBV6-1 with TRBJ1-2, with TRBD1 identical over 8 bases. The germline V gene encodes CDR1 MNHNS and CDR2 SASEGT. The CDR3 runs 15 residues. Trimming removed 2 bases from V and 0 bases from J; junction bases left unmatched: 2. The chain's CDR3 is CASSERQGSNYGYTF. The CDR3, as DNA: TGTGCCAGCAGTGAACGACAGGGGTCTAACTATGGCTACACCTTC.

V gene TRBV7-2 combines with J gene TRBJ2-1; D is uncertain. Per germline, CDR1 SGHTA and CDR2 FQGNSA. Trimming took 2 bases from V and 8 from J, leaving 10 bases between them. The CDR3 has 13 amino acids. The CDR3 protein is CASSLPTLDEQFF. The CDR3 region has the DNA TGTGCCAGCAGCTTACCTACCCTGGATGAGCAGTTCTTC.

This chain connects TRBV6-5 to TRBJ2-7, with D perhaps TRBD2 (5 bases). The CDR3 has 15 amino acids. Trimming removed 5 bases from V and 0 bases from J, with 14 bases in between. CDR1 and CDR2 from the germline V gene are MNHEY and SVGAGI. In DNA, the CDR3 is TGTGCCAGCAGTCCGCCACTAGGAAGCTCCTACGAGCAGTACTTC. The encoded protein is CASSPPLGSSYEQYF.

The chain is built from TRBV4-3 and TRBJ2-1, with 7 bases identical to TRBD2. The length of the CDR3 is 15 residues. The germline V gene encodes CDR1 LGHNA and CDR2 YSLEER. The V gene end was trimmed by 0 bases and the J gene end by 4 bases; junction bases not matched to a gene: 3. The CDR3 is CASSQDPAGYNEQFF. The CDR3 nucleotides read TGCGCCAGCAGCCAAGATCCAGCGGGGTACAATGAGCAGTTCTTC.

The chain carries TRBV19 and TRBJ2-7; 8 bases are shared with TRBD2. V trimming: 4 bases; J trimming: 0 bases; junction bases outside the gene matches: 2. The CDR3 runs to 14 residues. CDR1 LNHDA and CDR2 SQIVND come from the germline V gene (reference sequence). The CDR3 here is CASSTSGFSYEQYF. CDR3 nucleotide sequence: TGTGCCAGTAGTACTAGCGGGTTCTCCTACGAGCAGTACTTC.

CDR3 region: CASSLRVAEQFF. The CDR3 bases are TGTGCCAGCAGCCTTCGGGTTGCTGAGCAGTTCTTC. The chain joins TRBV2 to TRBJ2-1, with D uncertain. V was clipped by 6 bases and J by 9 bases, with 12 bases between them. CDR1 and CDR2 from the germline V gene are SNHLY and FYNNEI. The length of the CDR3 is 12 residues.

This chain joins TRBV30 and TRBJ1-2; D perhaps matches TRBD1 (6 bases). The V end was cut by 5 bases, the J end by 8 bases, with 15 bases between. The CDR3 totals 12 residues. Germline-derived CDR1 and CDR2 are GTSNPN and SVGIG (reference sequence). The CDR3 here is CAWGDKTGGYTF. The CDR3 coding sequence is TGTGCCTGGGGGGACAAAACGGGCGGCTACACCTTC.

This chain joins TRBV29-1 and TRBJ2-5; the D is unclear. Trimming pared 4 bases from V and 2 bases from J, leaving 8 bases between. Germline lookup yields CDR1 SQVTM and CDR2 ANQGSEA. This CDR3 region has 12 residues. The CDR3 protein is CSVGGVQETQYF. CDR3 DNA sequence: TGCAGCGTTGGCGGAGTACAAGAGACCCAGTACTTC. Full variable domain (missing parts from reference TRBV29-1 and TRBJ2-5): SAVISQKPSRDICQRGTSLTIQCQVDSQVTMMFWYRQQPGQSLTLIATANQGSEATYESGFVIDKFPISRPNLTFSTLTVSNMSPEDSSIYLCSVGGVQETQYFGPGTRLLVL.

The chain employs TRBV19 and TRBJ2-3; tentatively, D is TRBD2 (5 bases). The ends were cut back, 7 bases at V and 0 bases at J, with 8 bases in the middle. The germline V gene has CDR1 LNHDA and CDR2 SQIVND (reference sequence). CDR3 length equals 13 residues. The CDR3 sequence is CASNGKSTDTQYF. DNA for the CDR3: TGTGCCAGTAACGGGAAAAGCACAGATACGCAGTATTTT.

The chain carries TRBV6-6 and TRBJ1-1; weak D call: TRBD1 (6 bases). Between the trimmed V and J ends, which lost 2 bases and 10 bases, there was a span of 14 bases. There are 13 residues in the CDR3. Germline CDR1 and CDR2: MNHNY and SVGAGI (reference sequence). The CDR3 loop is CASSYTRQAAAFF. In DNA, the CDR3 is TGTGCCAGCAGTTACACGAGACAGGCTGCAGCTTTCTTT.

This chain joins TRBV6-1 and TRBJ1-2, with D possibly matching TRBD1 (5 bases). The length of the CDR3 is 15 residues. Trimming removed 2 bases from V and 14 bases from J, with 24 bases in between. CDR1 and CDR2 (germline): MNHNS, SASEGT. CDR3 DNA: TGTGCCAGCAGTGAAACCTACAGCCGACCCGACGGGGGGACCTTC. The encoded protein is CASSETYSRPDGGTF.

CDR3 coding DNA: TGCGCCAGCAGCCTGGAGGCACAACATACGCAGTATTTT. Amino acids: CASSLEAQHTQYF. The chain uses TRBV4-1 and TRBJ2-3; a weak D match, TRBD2 (5 bases). In germline, CDR1 is MGHRA, CDR2 YSYEKL. V was pared by 4 bases and J by 7 bases, with 12 bases between. CDR3 length: 13 amino acids.

CDR3 residues: CASSYLQGYGYTF. DNA of the CDR3: TGTGCCAGCAGTTACTTACAGGGCTATGGCTACACCTTC. This chain uses TRBV6-5 with TRBJ1-2, with TRBD1 as a possible D gene (6 bases). Germline values: CDR1 MNHEY, CDR2 SVGAGI. Deletions cut 1 base from V and 4 bases from J, with 7 bases between. This CDR3 has 13 amino acids.

J is TRBJ2-7 and V is TRBV2; 8 bases fit TRBD2. The V and J ends lost 3 bases and 8 bases, in that order; junction bases with no gene match: 12. CDR3 size: 15 residues. CDR1 is SNHLY and CDR2 is FYNNEI in the germline V gene. CDR3 sequence: CASSDLGLVFNQQYF. The CDR3 nucleotides read TGTGCCAGCAGTGATCTGGGACTAGTCTTTAATCAGCAGTACTTC.

The chain has TRBV4-3 and TRBJ2-5; D gene unclear. V shed 2 bases and J shed 2 bases, with 15 bases lying between them. The CDR3 is made up of 16 amino acids. Germline loops: CDR1 LGHNA, CDR2 YSLEER. CDR3 nucleotide sequence: TGCGCCAGCAGCCAACCCCCAGTCAGAATACAAGAGACCCAGTACTTC. This sequence encodes CASSQPPVRIQETQYF.

As concerns this clone: Additional DNA sequences in this sample encode the identical CDR3. V and J are TRBV29-1 and TRBJ1-6, with D possibly being TRBD1 (6 bases). This CDR3 spans 13 amino acids. CDR1 and CDR2 from the germline V gene are SQVTM and ANQGSEA. V lost 4 bases and J lost 8, with 12 bases in between. The CDR3 region has the DNA TGCAGCGTTGGGTCGGGGGGCGATTCACCCCTCCACTTT. Encoded protein: CSVGSGGDSPLHF.

This chain joins TRBV29-1 and TRBJ1-1, with 7 nucleotides matching TRBD1. Germline trimming cut 3 bases from V and 6 bases from J; bases unmatched to any gene: 7. The length of the CDR3 is 13 residues. Germline CDR1 and CDR2: SQVTM and ANQGSEA. In DNA form, the CDR3 reads TGCAGCGTTGATAGCCAGGGGGGTGCTGAAGCTTTCTTT. This gives the protein CSVDSQGGAEAFF.

This chain links TRBV7-6 with TRBJ2-3; weak D call: TRBD2 (5 bases). CDR1 is SGHVS and CDR2 is FNYEAQ in the germline V gene. This CDR3 region has 14 residues. Trimming stripped 7 bases from V and 3 bases from J, with 14 bases between. The CDR3 loop reads CASTTLGETDTQYF. In nucleotides, the CDR3 is TGTGCCAGCACCACCCTCGGGGAAACAGATACGCAGTATTTT.

This chain links TRBV10-1 with TRBJ2-7; 10 nucleotides line up with TRBD2. Per germline, CDR1 WNHNN and CDR2 SYGVQD (reference sequence). The length of the CDR3 is 15 residues. V was pared by 2 bases and J by 3 bases, with 4 bases of the junction left unmatched. Here the CDR3 reads CASSEGLAAHYEQYF. For the CDR3, the DNA is TGCGCCAGCAGTGAGGGACTAGCGGCCCACTACGAGCAGTACTTC.

V is TRBV7-8 and J is TRBJ2-1, with D possibly TRBD2 on 6 matching bases. CDR1 is SGHVS and CDR2 is FQNEAQ in the germline V gene. With 5 bases removed from V and 8 bases from J, the gap between germline ends came to 16 bases. This CDR3 has 14 residues. The CDR3 nucleotides are TGTGCCAGCAGCCCAAGACTAGGCGGGGATGAGCAGTTCTTC. Protein product: CASSPRLGGDEQFF. Together with reference TRBV7-8 and TRBJ2-1, the CDR3 gives the full variable domain: GAGVSQSPRYKVAKRGQDVALRCDPISGHVSLFWYQQALGQGPEFLTYFQNEAQLDKSGLPSDRFFAERPEGSVSTLKIQRTQQEDSAVYLCASSPRLGGDEQFFGPGTRLTVL.

V usage is TRBV7-6 and J usage is TRBJ2-1; D not certain. The ends were cut back, 4 bases at V and 5 bases at J, with 15 bases in the middle. Germline V lookup: CDR1 SGHVS, CDR2 FNYEAQ. This CDR3 has 15 residues. CDR3 coding DNA: TGTGCCAGCAGCTCCATCTTCCGACTCCACAATGAGCAGTTCTTC. Its translation is CASSSIFRLHNEQFF.

The chain uses TRBV2 and TRBJ1-2; 12 positions agree with TRBD1. J lost 7 bases, V lost 4 bases, and 13 bases had no gene match. This CDR3 is built from 17 residues. CDR1 SNHLY and CDR2 FYNNEI come from the germline V gene. This CDR3 reads CASSAGTGGGLRGGYTF. In DNA, the CDR3 is TGTGCCAGCAGTGCTGGGACAGGGGGCGGTCTGCGGGGTGGCTACACCTTC.

DNA for the CDR3: TGTGCCAGCAGTGAAGGACAGGGGAATCAAAACTTCCCCTACGAGCAGTACGTC. This sequence encodes CASSEGQGNQNFPYEQYV. The chain employs TRBV2 and TRBJ2-7; 8 bases line up with TRBD1. Germline V gene lookup returns CDR1 SNHLY and CDR2 FYNNEI. The V gene end was trimmed by 1 base and the J gene end by 2 bases; junction bases not matched to a gene: 13. This CDR3 has 18 residues.

The chain has TRBV6-1 and TRBJ2-1, with a tentative D call TRBD1 (6 bases). Germline V gives CDR1 MNHNS, CDR2 SASEGT. V was trimmed by 1 base and J by 5 bases, leaving 12 bases between them. This CDR3 is built from 15 residues. DNA for the CDR3: TGTGCCAGCAGTGAAGACAGGACAGTAGACAATGAGCAGTTCTTC. This translates into CASSEDRTVDNEQFF.

The chain carries TRBV29-1 and TRBJ2-1; 8 bases map to TRBD1. V lost 2 bases, J lost 16 bases, and 7 bases stayed unmatched. CDR3 length: 11 amino acids. Germline CDR1 is SQVTM and CDR2 is ANQGSEA. This CDR3 is CSVETGGTFFF. The CDR3, as DNA: TGCAGCGTTGAAACAGGGGGGACCTTCTTCTTC.

The chain carries TRBV7-5 and TRBJ2-7; TRBD1, the table's D call, lacks a check against the DNA. TRBV7-5 is a listed pseudogene. CDR3 length equals 16 residues. The CDR3 coding sequence is TGTGCCAGAAGCTTAGAACCACCGACAGGGCACTACGAGCAGTACGTC. It yields the protein CARSLEPPTGHYEQYV.

As to this clone: Sequence at one end of the junction differs from germline and may be a read error. This rearrangement joins TRBV4-1 to TRBJ2-1; no reliable D call. Germline assignment: CDR1 MGHRA and CDR2 YSYEKL. This CDR3 has 16 residues. The CDR3 is CASSQEALSSHNEQFF. For the CDR3, the DNA is TGCGCCAGCAGCCAAGAGGCTCTTAGCTCCCACAATGAGCAGTTCTTC.